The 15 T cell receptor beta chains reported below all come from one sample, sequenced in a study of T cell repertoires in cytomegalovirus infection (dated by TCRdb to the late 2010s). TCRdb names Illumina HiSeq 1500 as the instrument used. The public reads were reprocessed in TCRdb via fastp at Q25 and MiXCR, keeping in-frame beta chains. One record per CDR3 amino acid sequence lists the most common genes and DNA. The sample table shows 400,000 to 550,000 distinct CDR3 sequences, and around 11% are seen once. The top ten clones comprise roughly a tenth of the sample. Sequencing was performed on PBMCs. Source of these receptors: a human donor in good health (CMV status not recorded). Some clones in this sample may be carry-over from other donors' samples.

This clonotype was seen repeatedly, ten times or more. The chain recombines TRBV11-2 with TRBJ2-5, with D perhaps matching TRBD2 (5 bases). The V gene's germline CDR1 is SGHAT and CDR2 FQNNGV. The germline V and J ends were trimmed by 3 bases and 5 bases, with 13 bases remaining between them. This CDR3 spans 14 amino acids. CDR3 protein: CASSFRTGMETQYF. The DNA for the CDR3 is TGTGCCAGCAGCTTCAGGACTGGGATGGAGACCCAGTACTTC. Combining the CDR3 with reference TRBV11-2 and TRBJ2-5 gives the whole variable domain EAGVAQSPRYKIIEKRQSVAFWCNPISGHATLYWYQQILGQGPKLLIQFQNNGVVDDSQLPKDRFSAERLKGVDSTLKIQPAKLEDSAVYLCASSFRTGMETQYFGPGTRLLVL.

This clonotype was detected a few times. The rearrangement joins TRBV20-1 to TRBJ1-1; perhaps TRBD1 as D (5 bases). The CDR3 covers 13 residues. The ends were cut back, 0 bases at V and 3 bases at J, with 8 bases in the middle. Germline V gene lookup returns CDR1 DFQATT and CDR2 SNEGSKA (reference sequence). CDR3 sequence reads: CSARDGGDTEAFF. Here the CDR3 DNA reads TGCAGTGCTAGAGATGGGGGGGACACTGAAGCTTTCTTT.

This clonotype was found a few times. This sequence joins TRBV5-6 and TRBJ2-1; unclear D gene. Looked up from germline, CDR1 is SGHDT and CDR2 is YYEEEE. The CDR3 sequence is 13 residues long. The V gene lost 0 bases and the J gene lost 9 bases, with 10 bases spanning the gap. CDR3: CASSLVYASEQFF. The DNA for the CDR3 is TGTGCCAGCAGCTTGGTTTATGCCTCTGAGCAGTTCTTC.

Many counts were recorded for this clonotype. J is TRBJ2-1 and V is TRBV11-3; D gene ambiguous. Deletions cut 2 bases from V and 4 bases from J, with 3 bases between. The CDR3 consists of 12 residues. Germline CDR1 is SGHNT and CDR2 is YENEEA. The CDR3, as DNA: TGTGCCAGCAGCTTATGGTACAATGAGCAGTTCTTC. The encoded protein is CASSLWYNEQFF.

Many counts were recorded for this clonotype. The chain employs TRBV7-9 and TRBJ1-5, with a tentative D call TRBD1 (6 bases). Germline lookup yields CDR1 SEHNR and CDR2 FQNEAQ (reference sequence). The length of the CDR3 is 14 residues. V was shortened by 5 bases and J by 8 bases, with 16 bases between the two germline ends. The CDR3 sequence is CASSAQGGTEPQHF. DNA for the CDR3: TGTGCCAGCAGCGCACAGGGAGGGACCGAGCCCCAGCATTTT.

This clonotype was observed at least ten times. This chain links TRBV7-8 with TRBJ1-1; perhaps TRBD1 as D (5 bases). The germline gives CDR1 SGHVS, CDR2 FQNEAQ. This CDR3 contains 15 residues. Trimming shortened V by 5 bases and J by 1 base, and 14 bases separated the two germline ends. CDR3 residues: CASSRKGYPNTEAFF. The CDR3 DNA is TGTGCCAGCAGCCGTAAGGGGTATCCGAACACTGAAGCTTTCTTT.

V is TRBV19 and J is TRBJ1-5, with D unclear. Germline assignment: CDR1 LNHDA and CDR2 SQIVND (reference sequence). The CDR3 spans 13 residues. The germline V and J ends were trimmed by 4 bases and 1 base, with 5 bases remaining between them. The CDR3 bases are TGTGCCAGTAGTAAGCTGAGCAATCAGCCCCAGCATTTT. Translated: CASSKLSNQPQHF. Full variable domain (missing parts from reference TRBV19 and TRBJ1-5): DGGITQSPKYLFRKEGQNVTLSCEQNLNHDAMYWYRQDPGQGLRLIYYSQIVNDFQKGDIAEGYSVSREKKESFPLTVTSAQKNPTAFYLCASSKLSNQPQHFGDGTRLSIL.

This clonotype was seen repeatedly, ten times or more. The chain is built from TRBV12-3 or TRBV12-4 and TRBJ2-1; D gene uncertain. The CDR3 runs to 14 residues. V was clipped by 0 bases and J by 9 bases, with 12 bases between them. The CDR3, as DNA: TGTGCCAGCAGTTTAGCGCTCAAAGGTAGTGAGCAGTTCTTC. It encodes CASSLALKGSEQFF.

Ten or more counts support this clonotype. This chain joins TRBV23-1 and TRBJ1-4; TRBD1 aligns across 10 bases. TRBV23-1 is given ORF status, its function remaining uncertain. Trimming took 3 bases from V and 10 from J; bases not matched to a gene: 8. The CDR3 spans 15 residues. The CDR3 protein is CASSHLGTGDGKLFF. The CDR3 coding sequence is TGCGCCAGCAGTCACCTCGGGACAGGGGATGGAAAACTGTTTTTT.

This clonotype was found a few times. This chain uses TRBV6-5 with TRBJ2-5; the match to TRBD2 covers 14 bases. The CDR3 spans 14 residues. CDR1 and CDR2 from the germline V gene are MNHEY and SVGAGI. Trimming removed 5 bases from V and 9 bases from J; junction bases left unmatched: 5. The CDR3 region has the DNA TGTGCCAGCAGTCGGACTAGCGGGGGGCTCCCCCAGTACTTC. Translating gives CASSRTSGGLPQYF.

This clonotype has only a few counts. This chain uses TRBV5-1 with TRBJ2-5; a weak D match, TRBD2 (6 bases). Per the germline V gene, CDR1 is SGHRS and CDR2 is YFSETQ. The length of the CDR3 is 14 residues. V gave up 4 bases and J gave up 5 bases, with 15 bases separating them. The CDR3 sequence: CASSANLARETQYF. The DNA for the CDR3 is TGCGCCAGCAGCGCTAACCTAGCGAGGGAGACCCAGTACTTC.

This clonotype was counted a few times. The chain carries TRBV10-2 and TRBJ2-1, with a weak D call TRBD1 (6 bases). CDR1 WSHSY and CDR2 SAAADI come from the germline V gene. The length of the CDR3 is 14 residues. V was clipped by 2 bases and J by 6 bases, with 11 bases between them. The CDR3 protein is CASSELTGSNEQFF. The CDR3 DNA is TGCGCCAGCAGTGAGCTCACAGGGTCCAATGAGCAGTTCTTC.

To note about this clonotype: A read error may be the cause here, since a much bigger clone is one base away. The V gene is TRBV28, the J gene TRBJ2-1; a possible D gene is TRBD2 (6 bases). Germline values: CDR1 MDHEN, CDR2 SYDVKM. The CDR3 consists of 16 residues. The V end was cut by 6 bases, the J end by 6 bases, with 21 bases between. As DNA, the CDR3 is TGTGCCAGCAGGCGGAGAGGCGGGAAGTTAACCAATGAGCAGTTCTTC. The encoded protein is CASRRRGGKLTNEQFF.

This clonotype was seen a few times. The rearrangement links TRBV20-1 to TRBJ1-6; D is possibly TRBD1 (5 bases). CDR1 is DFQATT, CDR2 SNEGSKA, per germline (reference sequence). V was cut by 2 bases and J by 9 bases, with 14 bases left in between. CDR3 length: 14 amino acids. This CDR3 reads CSARRGRLGSPLHF. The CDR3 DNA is TGCAGTGCTAGAAGGGGTCGGCTCGGTTCACCCCTCCACTTT.

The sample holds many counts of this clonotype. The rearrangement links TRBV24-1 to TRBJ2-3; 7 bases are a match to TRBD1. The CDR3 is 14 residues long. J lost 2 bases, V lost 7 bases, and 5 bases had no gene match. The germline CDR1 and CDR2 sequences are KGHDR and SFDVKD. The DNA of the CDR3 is TGTGCCACCAGACAGGGGATGGACACAGATACGCAGTATTTT. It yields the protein CATRQGMDTDTQYF.